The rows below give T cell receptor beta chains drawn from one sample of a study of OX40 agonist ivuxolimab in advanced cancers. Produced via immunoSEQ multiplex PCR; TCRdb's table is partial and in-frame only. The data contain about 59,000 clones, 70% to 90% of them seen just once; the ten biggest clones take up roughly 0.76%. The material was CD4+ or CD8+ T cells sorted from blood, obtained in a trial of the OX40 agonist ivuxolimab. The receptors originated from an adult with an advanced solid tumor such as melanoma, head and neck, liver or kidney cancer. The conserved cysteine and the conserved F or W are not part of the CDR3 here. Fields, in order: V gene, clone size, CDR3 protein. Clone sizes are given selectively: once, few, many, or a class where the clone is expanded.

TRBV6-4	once	ANPSQGNTNTEAF
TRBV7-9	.	ASSLTGAQPQH
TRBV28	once	ASRYRGAGYEQY
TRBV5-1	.	ASSSQGTYNEQF
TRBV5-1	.	ASSLGGSYNEQF
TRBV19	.	ASSIRQHSYNEQF
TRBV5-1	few	ASSFTGGGGNTIY
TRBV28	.	ASSGSTGSYGYT
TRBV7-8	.	ASSFGQGEGYEQY
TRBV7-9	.	ASSRGQGASAYSNQPQH
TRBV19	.	ASSIEAVAYLGDTGELF